The 10 T cell receptor beta chains presented below share a single source sample, sequenced in a study of T cells in Graves' hyperthyroidism and ophthalmopathy. Template material for amplifying TCR beta CDR3 regions consisted of RNA transcripts. In the first-round RT-PCR of the TCR CDR3, the HTBI primer set was used. MiXCR, applied by TCRdb to the multiplex PCR reads, yields one record per CDR3 protein. This sample has 200,000 to 250,000 distinct CDR3 sequences; roughly 15% occur once, and the top ten carry 25% to 30%. Source material: blood. The receptors stem from a woman aged 18-29 years with Graves' ophthalmopathy.

This chain joins TRBV5-6 and TRBJ1-4; TRBD1 is a possible D gene (5 bases). Trimming cost V 4 bases and J 7 bases, with 17 bases left between them. Per germline, CDR1 SGHDT and CDR2 YYEEEE. CDR3 length: 15 residues. CDR3 amino acids: CASSRRAGGGEKLFF. The CDR3 bases are TGTGCCAGCAGCCGCAGAGCGGGGGGGGGTGAAAAACTGTTTTTT. The entire variable domain, with the rest obtained from reference TRBV5-6 and TRBJ1-4, is as follows: DAGVTQSPTHLIKTRGQQVTLRCSPKSGHDTVSWYQQALGQGPQFIFQYYEEEERQRGNFPDRFSGHQFPNYSSELNVNALLLGDSALYLCASSRRAGGGEKLFFGSGTQLSVL.

On this clonotype itself: This sequence may be a read error, since a much larger clone differs from it by one base. The DNA for the CDR3 is TGTGCCAGCAGCCCCCCGACAGCCCCGCGCGACTACACCTTC. Translated, it gives CASSPPTAPRDYTF. The chain is built from TRBV7-9 and TRBJ1-2, with D possibly TRBD1 on 5 matching bases. The germline V and J ends were trimmed by 5 bases and 10 bases, with 20 bases remaining between them. Germline V gene sequence: CDR1 SEHNR, CDR2 FQNEAQ (reference sequence). CDR3 length: 14 amino acids.

This clonotype has at least ten counts. The chain couples TRBV7-9 to TRBJ2-2; D gene uncertain. CDR1 SEHNR and CDR2 FQNEAQ come from the germline V gene (reference sequence). The CDR3 runs to 15 residues. V was trimmed by 6 bases and J by 5 bases, leaving 16 bases between them. The CDR3 bases are TGTGCCAGCAGTGACGGACCCCCTGGGACCGGGGAGCTGTTTTTT. Translation gives CASSDGPPGTGELFF. Full variable domain (missing parts from reference TRBV7-9 and TRBJ2-2): DTGVSQNPRHKITKRGQNVTFRCDPISEHNRLYWYRQTLGQGPEFLTYFQNEAQLEKSRLLSDRFSAERPKGSFSTLEIQRTEQGDSAMYLCASSDGPPGTGELFFGEGSRLTVL.

This clonotype was seen repeatedly, ten times or more. The chain has TRBV7-6 and TRBJ2-7; D gene ambiguous. The CDR3 is made up of 17 amino acids. Germline V CDR1 and CDR2: SGHVS, FNYEAQ. V gave up 5 bases and J gave up 3 bases, with 23 bases separating them. CDR3 amino acids: CASSMKKTPKFGYEQYF. The CDR3 region has the DNA TGTGCCAGCAGCATGAAGAAGACTCCTAAATTCGGCTACGAGCAGTACTTC.

This clonotype was seen repeatedly, ten times or more. This sequence joins TRBV30 and TRBJ2-7; possible D gene TRBD1, 6 bases. There are 17 residues in the CDR3. Germline V CDR1 and CDR2: GTSNPN, SVGIG (reference sequence). Trimming shortened V by 2 bases and J by 0 bases, and 20 bases separated the two germline ends. CDR3 in amino acids: CAWSYRGHHYSSYEQYF. CDR3 nucleotides: TGTGCCTGGAGTTATCGGGGACACCACTATAGCTCCTACGAGCAGTACTTC.

This clonotype showed up just a few times. A much larger clone lies a single base off, so this may be a read error. The J gene is TRBJ2-5, the V gene TRBV11-3, with TRBD2 identical over 14 bases. V shed 7 bases, J shed 7 bases, and the junction held 8 bases outside the gene matches. This CDR3 spans 15 amino acids. CDR1 is SGHNT, CDR2 YENEEA, per germline. The CDR3, as DNA: TGTGCCAGCACCACGACTAGCGGGGGGGGGGGGACCCAGTACTTC. Protein sequence: CASTTTSGGGGTQYF.

This clonotype was seen many times. V and J are TRBV4-1 and TRBJ1-2; 7 positions match TRBD1. Per the germline V gene, CDR1 is MGHRA and CDR2 is YSYEKL. The length of the CDR3 is 13 residues. The ends lost 2 bases at V and 5 bases at J; junction bases unmatched: 2. CDR3 bases: TGCGCCAGCAGCCAAAGGGGACAGTATGGCTACACCTTC. Translating it yields CASSQRGQYGYTF.

This clonotype occurred many times. The chain combines TRBV6-2 or TRBV6-3 with TRBJ2-7, with TRBD2 identical over 14 bases. Germline V gene data show CDR1 as MNHEY and CDR2 as SVGEGT. The CDR3 covers 19 residues. V lost 10 bases to trimming and J lost 1 base; unmatched junction nucleotides: 18. CDR3 DNA sequence: TGTGCCACCTACCCGACCGGGACTAGCGGGAGACGGGAATCCTACGAGCAGTACTTC. Translating it yields CATYPTGTSGRRESYEQYF.

This clonotype has only a few counts. The V gene is TRBV19, the J gene TRBJ2-1; 11 bases fit TRBD2. V gave up 3 bases and J gave up 8 bases; unmatched junction bases: 9. CDR3 length: 16 amino acids. Germline values: CDR1 LNHDA, CDR2 SQIVND (reference sequence). Here the CDR3 reads CASSIPTSGTDDEQFF. In DNA form, the CDR3 reads TGTGCCAGTAGTATCCCGACTAGCGGGACGGACGATGAGCAGTTCTTC. Full variable domain (outside the CDR3, taken from reference TRBV19 and TRBJ2-1): DGGITQSPKYLFRKEGQNVTLSCEQNLNHDAMYWYRQDPGQGLRLIYYSQIVNDFQKGDIAEGYSVSREKKESFPLTVTSAQKNPTAFYLCASSIPTSGTDDEQFFGPGTRLTVL.

At least ten counts were recorded for this clonotype. This rearrangement joins TRBV6-2 or TRBV6-3 to TRBJ1-1; possible D gene TRBD1, 6 bases. This CDR3 region has 16 residues. Trimming left V 6 bases short and J 3 bases short, with 20 bases between. Germline CDR1 is MNHEY and CDR2 is SVGEGT. In DNA form, the CDR3 reads TGTGCCAGCAGCAACAGGGATGGGGGTAGGGACACTGAAGCTTTCTTT. This translates into CASSNRDGGRDTEAFF.